One and the same sample provided the 11 T cell receptor beta chains below, sequenced in a study of Ad26.COV2.S vaccination and SARS-CoV-2 variants. The repertoire was sequenced with immunoSEQ multiplex PCR; TCRdb's copy has only in-frame clones and lacks some. The sample records 300,000 to 350,000 clones, about 85% being singletons. As to treatment: some 20 received Ad26.COV2.S at low or high dose, single or two shots; roughly 5 received placebo; per-sample allocation not given. Following the first vaccine or placebo injection, samples were taken on day 63. Sample: peripheral blood, taken in a trial of Ad26.COV2.S vaccine versus placebo. These receptor sequences come from a person aged 18-65 years who received the Ad26.COV2.S COVID-19 vaccine or a placebo.

The genes are TRBV5-4 and TRBJ2-7; D is unclear. The length of the CDR3 is 15 residues. Between the trimmed V and J ends, which lost 4 bases and 5 bases, there was a span of 19 bases. Germline loops: CDR1 SGHNT, CDR2 YYREEE (reference sequence). DNA for the CDR3: TGTGCCAGCAGCCGTGGGTACCGGCTTTACGACGAGCAGTACTTC. Its translation is CASSRGYRLYDEQYF.

The rearrangement uses TRBV5-8 and TRBJ2-2; 8 bases match TRBD1. CDR1 is SGHTS and CDR2 is YDEGEE in the germline V gene. V lost 3 bases to trimming and J lost 5 bases; unmatched junction nucleotides: 9. The CDR3 contains 16 residues. CDR3 loop: CASSSTGQGGTGELFF. CDR3 DNA: TGTGCCAGCAGCTCTACTGGACAGGGTGGAACCGGGGAGCTGTTTTTT. Using reference TRBV5-8 and TRBJ2-2 for the parts outside the CDR3, the full variable domain is EAGVTQSPTHLIKTRGQQATLRCSPISGHTSVYWYQQALGLGLQFLLWYDEGEERNRGNFPPRFSGRQFPNYSSELNVNALELEDSALYLCASSSTGQGGTGELFFGEGSRLTVL.

This clone has a handful of counts. This chain links TRBV2 with TRBJ1-5; tentatively, D is TRBD1 (5 bases). The CDR3 is 15 residues long. The germline V gene encodes CDR1 SNHLY and CDR2 FYNNEI. The germline V and J ends were trimmed by 6 bases and 3 bases, with 15 bases remaining between them. The CDR3 is CASSVGTGYNQPQHF. CDR3 coding DNA: TGTGCCAGCAGCGTCGGAACAGGCTACAATCAGCCCCAGCATTTT.

This chain uses TRBV10-3 with TRBJ2-1, with 7 bases fitting TRBD1. Germline V lookup: CDR1 ENHRY, CDR2 SYGVKD. The CDR3 runs 14 residues. V was clipped by 6 bases and J by 5 bases; unmatched bases: 7. The CDR3 coding sequence is TGTGCCATCAGGGACCTCGACAGGGACAATGAGCAGTTCTTC. The encoded protein is CAIRDLDRDNEQFF.

V is TRBV6-6 and J is TRBJ2-6; 7 bases match TRBD1. V was pared by 6 bases and J by 0 bases, with 8 bases of the junction left unmatched. Germline CDR1 is MNHNY and CDR2 is SVGAGI (reference sequence). The CDR3 extends over 17 amino acids. The CDR3 bases are TGTGCCAGCAGCCGAGACAGGGTTTTCTCTGGGGCCAACGTCCTGACTTTC. Translating it yields CASSRDRVFSGANVLTF.

This clone occurred once. The V gene is TRBV19, the J gene TRBJ1-1; the D is unclear. CDR3 length: 13 amino acids. From germline, CDR1 is LNHDA and CDR2 SQIVND (reference sequence). Trimming stripped 3 bases from V and 7 bases from J, with 12 bases between. DNA of the CDR3: TGTGCCAGTAGTATTAAGGGCCGGAATGAAGCTTTCTTT. Protein: CASSIKGRNEAFF.

The V and J genes are TRBV19 and TRBJ2-2, with 8 positions matching TRBD2. V trimming: 8 bases; J trimming: 6 bases; junction bases outside the gene matches: 5. This CDR3 contains 13 residues. From germline, CDR1 is LNHDA and CDR2 SQIVND (reference sequence). CDR3 sequence reads: CASWRGAAGELFF. In DNA, the CDR3 is TGTGCCAGTTGGCGGGGGGCCGCCGGGGAGCTGTTTTTT. Combining the CDR3 with reference TRBV19 and TRBJ2-2 gives the whole variable domain DGGITQSPKYLFRKEGQNVTLSCEQNLNHDAMYWYRQDPGQGLRLIYYSQIVNDFQKGDIAEGYSVSREKKESFPLTVTSAQKNPTAFYLCASWRGAAGELFFGEGSRLTVL.

The rearrangement joins TRBV10-3 to TRBJ2-2; 7 positions match TRBD2. The ends lost 4 bases at V and 6 bases at J; junction bases unmatched: 8. Germline assignment: CDR1 ENHRY and CDR2 SYGVKD. There are 15 residues in the CDR3. The CDR3 coding sequence is TGTGCCATCAGTGTCTACGGACTAGAGGCCGGGGAGCTGTTTTTT. It codes for CAISVYGLEAGELFF.

The rearrangement uses TRBV12-3 or TRBV12-4 and TRBJ1-1; no definite D call. Trimming removed 3 bases from V and 3 bases from J, with 8 bases in between. This CDR3 region has 13 residues. CDR3 sequence: CASSLVEDTEAFF. The CDR3 nucleotides are TGTGCCAGCAGTTTGGTTGAGGACACTGAAGCTTTCTTT.

The chain combines TRBV6-1 with TRBJ2-3; no definite D call. This CDR3 is 13 amino acids long. Per germline, CDR1 MNHNS and CDR2 SASEGT. V lost 1 base and J lost 3, with 5 bases in between. CDR3 sequence (DNA): TGTGCCAGCAGTGAAGTTGGAACAGATACGCAGTATTTT. It is translated as CASSEVGTDTQYF.

J is TRBJ1-3 and V is TRBV4-1; maybe TRBD1 (5 bases). CDR3 size: 14 residues. V lost 5 bases and J lost 2, with 10 bases in between. The germline gives CDR1 MGHRA, CDR2 YSYEKL. In nucleotides, the CDR3 is TGCGCCAGCAGCTTTGACAGTACTGGAAACACCATATATTTT. This codes for CASSFDSTGNTIYF.